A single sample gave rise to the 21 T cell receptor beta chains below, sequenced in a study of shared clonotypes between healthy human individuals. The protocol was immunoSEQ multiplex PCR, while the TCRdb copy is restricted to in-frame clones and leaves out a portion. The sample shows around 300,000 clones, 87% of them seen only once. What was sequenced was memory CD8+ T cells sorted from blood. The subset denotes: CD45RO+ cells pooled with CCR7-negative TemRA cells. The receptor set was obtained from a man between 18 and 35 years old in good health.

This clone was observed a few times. The CDR3: CASSLRQGYEQYF. CDR3 in DNA: TGTGCCAGCAGCTTAAGACAGGGCTACGAGCAGTACTTC. The chain recombines TRBV5-6 with TRBJ2-7, with 7 bases identical to TRBD1. Germline CDR1 and CDR2: SGHDT and YYEEEE. This CDR3 contains 13 residues. Trimming took 2 bases from V and 3 from J; bases not matched to a gene: 2.

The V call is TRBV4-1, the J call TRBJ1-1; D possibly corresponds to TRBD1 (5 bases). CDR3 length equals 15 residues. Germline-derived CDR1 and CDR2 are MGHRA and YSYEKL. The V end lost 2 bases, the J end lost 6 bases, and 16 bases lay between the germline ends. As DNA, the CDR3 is TGCGCCAGCAGCCAAAGACCAGGGTTTATCGCTGAAGCTTTCTTT. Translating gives CASSQRPGFIAEAFF.

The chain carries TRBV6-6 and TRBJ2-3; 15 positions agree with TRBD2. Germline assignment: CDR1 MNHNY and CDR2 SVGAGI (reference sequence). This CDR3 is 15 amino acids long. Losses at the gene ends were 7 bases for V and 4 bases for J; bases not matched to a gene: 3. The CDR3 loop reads CASKRTSGRADTQYF. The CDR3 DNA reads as TGTGCCAGCAAGAGGACTAGCGGGAGGGCAGATACGCAGTATTTT.

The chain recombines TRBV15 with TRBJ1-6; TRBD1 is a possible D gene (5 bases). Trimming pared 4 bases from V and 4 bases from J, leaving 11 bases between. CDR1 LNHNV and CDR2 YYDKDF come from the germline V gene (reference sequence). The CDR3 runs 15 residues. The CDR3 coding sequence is TGTGCCACCAGCAAACGGGGGGGTTATAATTCACCCCTCCACTTT. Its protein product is CATSKRGGYNSPLHF.

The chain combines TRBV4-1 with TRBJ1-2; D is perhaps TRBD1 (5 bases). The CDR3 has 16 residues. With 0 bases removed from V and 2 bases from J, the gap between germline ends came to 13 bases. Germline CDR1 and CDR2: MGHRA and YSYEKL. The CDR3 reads CASSQDDGAVNYGYTF. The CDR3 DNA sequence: TGCGCCAGCAGCCAAGACGACGGGGCTGTGAACTATGGCTACACCTTC.

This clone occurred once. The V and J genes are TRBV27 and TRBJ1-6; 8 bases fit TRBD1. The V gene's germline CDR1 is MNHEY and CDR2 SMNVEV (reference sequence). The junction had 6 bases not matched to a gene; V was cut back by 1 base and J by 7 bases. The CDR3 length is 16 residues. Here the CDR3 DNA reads TGTGCCAGCAGTTTATTACAGGGGGGACCAAATTCACCCCTCCACTTT. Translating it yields CASSLLQGGPNSPLHF.

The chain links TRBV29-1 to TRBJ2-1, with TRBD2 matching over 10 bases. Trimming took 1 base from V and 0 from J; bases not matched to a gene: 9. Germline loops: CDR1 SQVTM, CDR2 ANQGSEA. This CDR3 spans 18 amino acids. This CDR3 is CSVEGLAGEISSYNEQFF. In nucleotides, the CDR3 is TGCAGCGTTGAAGGGCTAGCGGGGGAAATAAGCTCCTACAATGAGCAGTTCTTC.

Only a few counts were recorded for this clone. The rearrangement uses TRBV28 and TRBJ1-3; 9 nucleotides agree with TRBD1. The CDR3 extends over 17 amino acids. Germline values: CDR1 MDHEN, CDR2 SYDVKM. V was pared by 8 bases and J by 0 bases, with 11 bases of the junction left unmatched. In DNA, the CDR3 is TGTGCCAGCTCGGGACAGGGCCAACTATTCTCTGGAAACACCATATATTTT. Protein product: CASSGQGQLFSGNTIYF.

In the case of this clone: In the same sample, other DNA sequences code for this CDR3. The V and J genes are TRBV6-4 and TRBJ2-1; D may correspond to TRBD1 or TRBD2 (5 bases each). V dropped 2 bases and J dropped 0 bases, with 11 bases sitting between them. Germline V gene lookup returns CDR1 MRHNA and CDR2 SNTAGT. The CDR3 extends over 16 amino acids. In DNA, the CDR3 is TGTGCCAGCAGTGACACCGGGACCGTCTCCTACAATGAGCAGTTCTTC. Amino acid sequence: CASSDTGTVSYNEQFF.

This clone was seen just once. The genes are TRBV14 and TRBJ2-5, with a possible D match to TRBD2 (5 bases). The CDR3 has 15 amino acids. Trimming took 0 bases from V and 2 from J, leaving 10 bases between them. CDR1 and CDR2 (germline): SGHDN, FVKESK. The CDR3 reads CASSQDLTGQETQYF. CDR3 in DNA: TGTGCCAGCAGCCAAGACCTGACGGGACAAGAGACCCAGTACTTC.

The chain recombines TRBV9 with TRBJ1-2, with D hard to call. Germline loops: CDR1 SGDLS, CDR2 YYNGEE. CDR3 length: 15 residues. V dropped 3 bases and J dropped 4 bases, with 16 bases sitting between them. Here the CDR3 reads CASSGRLEGGYGYTF. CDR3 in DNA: TGTGCCAGCAGCGGGCGGTTGGAAGGAGGCTATGGCTACACCTTC.

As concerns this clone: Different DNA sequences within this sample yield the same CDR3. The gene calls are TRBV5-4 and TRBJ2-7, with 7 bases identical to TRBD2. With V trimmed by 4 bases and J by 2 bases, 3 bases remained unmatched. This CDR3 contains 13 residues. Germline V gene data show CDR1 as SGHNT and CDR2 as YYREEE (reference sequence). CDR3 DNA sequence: TGTGCCAGCAGCCTCGGGACTACCTACGAGCAGTACTTC. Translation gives CASSLGTTYEQYF. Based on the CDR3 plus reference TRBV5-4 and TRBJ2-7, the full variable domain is ETGVTQSPTHLIKTRGQQVTLRCSSQSGHNTVSWYQQALGQGPQFIFQYYREEENGRGNFPPRFSGLQFPNYSSELNVNALELDDSALYLCASSLGTTYEQYFGPGTRLTVT.

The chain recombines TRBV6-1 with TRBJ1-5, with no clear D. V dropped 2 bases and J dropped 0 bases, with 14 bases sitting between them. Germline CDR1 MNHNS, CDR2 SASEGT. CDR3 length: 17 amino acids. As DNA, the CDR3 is TGTGCCAGCAGTGAATGGCAGCAGTTTTATAGCAATCAGCCCCAGCATTTT. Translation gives CASSEWQQFYSNQPQHF.

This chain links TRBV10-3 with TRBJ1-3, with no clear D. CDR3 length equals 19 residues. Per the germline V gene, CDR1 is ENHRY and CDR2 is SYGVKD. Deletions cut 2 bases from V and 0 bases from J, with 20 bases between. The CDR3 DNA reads TGTGCCATCAGTGAGACCCTAATTGCGACTGAGGGCTCTGGAAACACCATATATTTT. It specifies CAISETLIATEGSGNTIYF.

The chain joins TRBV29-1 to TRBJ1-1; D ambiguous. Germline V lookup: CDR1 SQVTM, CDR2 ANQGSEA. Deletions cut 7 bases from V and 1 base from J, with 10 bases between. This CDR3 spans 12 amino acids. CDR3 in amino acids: CSARRRNTEAFF. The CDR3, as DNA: TGCAGCGCTCGGCGGAGGAACACTGAAGCTTTCTTT.

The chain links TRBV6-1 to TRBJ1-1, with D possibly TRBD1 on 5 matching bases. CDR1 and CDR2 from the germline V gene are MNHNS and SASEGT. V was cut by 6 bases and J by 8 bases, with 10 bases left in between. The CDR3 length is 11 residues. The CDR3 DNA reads TGTGCCAGCAGCCTCGGGGGAGAAGCTTTCTTT. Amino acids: CASSLGGEAFF.

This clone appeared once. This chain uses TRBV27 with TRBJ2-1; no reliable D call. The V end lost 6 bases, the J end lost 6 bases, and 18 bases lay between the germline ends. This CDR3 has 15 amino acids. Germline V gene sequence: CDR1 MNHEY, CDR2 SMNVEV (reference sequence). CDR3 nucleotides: TGTGCCAGCAGCGGCATGGTAGTCCCCTCCAATGAGCAGTTCTTC. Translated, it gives CASSGMVVPSNEQFF.

This CDR3 reads CASSILAGESYEQYF. The CDR3 DNA reads TGTGCCAGTAGTATACTAGCGGGAGAATCCTACGAGCAGTACTTC. The chain employs TRBV19 and TRBJ2-7; 10 nucleotides agree with TRBD2. There are 15 residues in the CDR3. Germline lookup yields CDR1 LNHDA and CDR2 SQIVND (reference sequence). V shed 2 bases and J 1 base; nucleotides not matched to a gene: 2.

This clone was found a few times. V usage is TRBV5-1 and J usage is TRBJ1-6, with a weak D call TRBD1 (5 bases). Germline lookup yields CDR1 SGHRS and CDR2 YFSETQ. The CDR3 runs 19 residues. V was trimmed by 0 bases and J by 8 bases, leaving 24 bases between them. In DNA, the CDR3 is TGCGCCAGCAGCTTGGGGGACTTCGAAGACGGAAGCTGGGATTCACCCCTCCACTTT. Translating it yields CASSLGDFEDGSWDSPLHF.

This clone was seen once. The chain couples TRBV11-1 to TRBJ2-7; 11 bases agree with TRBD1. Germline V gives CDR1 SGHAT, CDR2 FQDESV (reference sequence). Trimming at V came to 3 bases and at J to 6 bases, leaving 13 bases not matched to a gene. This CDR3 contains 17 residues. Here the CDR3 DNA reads TGTGCCAGCAGCTTGGGGACAGGGGGTCCCTTTGGTGGCGAGCAGTACTTC. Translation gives CASSLGTGGPFGGEQYF.

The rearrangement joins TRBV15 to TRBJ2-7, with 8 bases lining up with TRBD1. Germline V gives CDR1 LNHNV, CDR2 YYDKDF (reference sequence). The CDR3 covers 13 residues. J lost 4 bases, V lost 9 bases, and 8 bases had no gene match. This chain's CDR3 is CATATGANYEQYF. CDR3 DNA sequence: TGTGCCACTGCGACAGGGGCGAATTACGAGCAGTACTTC.